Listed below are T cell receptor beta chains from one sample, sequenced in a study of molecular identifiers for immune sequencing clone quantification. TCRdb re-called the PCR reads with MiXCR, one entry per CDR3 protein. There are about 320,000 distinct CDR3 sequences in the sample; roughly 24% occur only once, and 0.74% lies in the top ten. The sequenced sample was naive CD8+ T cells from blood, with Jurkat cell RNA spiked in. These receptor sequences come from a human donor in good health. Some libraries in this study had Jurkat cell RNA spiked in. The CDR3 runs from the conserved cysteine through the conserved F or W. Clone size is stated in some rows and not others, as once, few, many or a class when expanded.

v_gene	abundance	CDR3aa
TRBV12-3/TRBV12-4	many	CASSQGSGFTEAFF
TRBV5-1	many	CASSLADRGNQETQYF
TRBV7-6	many	CASSLGTISSTDTQYF
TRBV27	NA	CASSGDSSLNTGELFF
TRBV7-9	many	CASTTGTSTEAFF
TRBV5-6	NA	CASSRDRCQETQYF
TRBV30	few	CAWSLTSGGYNEQFF
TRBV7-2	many	CASSLFEDTTVGEQYF
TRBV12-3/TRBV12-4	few	CASSSGSFGANVLTF
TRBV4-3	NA	CASSQEGREAKNIQYF
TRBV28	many	CASSLLGGTDTQYF
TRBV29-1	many	CSVEDALGTRDTQYF
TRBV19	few	CASSIWGFGQETQYF
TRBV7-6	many	CASSKGGGPRTNEKLFF
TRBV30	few	CAWTGTVIFYNEQFF
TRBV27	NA	CASSPGGGSEAFF
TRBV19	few	CASSIANREETQYF
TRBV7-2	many	CASSLSGTGVEQYF
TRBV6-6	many	CASSGGADTQYF
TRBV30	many	CAGGSWNEQFF
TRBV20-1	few	CSAREGGRISDTQYF
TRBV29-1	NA	CSAQGGSDYEQYF
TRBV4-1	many	CASSQAGTTKFF
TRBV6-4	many	CASREDGANVLTF
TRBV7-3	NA	CASSPGFATGELFF
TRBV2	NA	CASSDPSSTSGRDVGTDTQYF